Presented here are 12 T cell receptor beta chains from one specimen sequenced in a study of OX40 agonist ivuxolimab in advanced cancers. Some clones are missing from TCRdb's copy, which holds only in-frame ones; the method was immunoSEQ multiplex PCR. Of about 70,000 clones listed, approximately 91% were seen once; the top ten hold 13%. The sequences come from CD4+ or CD8+ T cells sorted from blood, collected in a trial of the OX40 agonist ivuxolimab. All receptors derive from an adult with an advanced solid tumor such as melanoma, head and neck, liver or kidney cancer.

This clone was seen only once. The rearrangement uses TRBV5-4 and TRBJ2-7; unclear D gene. Germline V gene lookup returns CDR1 SGHNT and CDR2 YYREEE (reference sequence). This CDR3 region has 14 residues. The germline V and J ends were trimmed by 0 bases and 4 bases, with 11 bases remaining between them. CDR3 in amino acids: CASSLEVWGYEQYF. The CDR3 region has the DNA TGTGCCAGCAGCTTGGAGGTATGGGGTTACGAGCAGTACTTC.

The DNA of the CDR3 is TGCGCCAGCAGCAATACCGGGACTAGGGTTTACAATGAGCAGTTCTTC. Amino acid sequence: CASSNTGTRVYNEQFF. V and J are TRBV5-1 and TRBJ2-1, with 8 bases identical to TRBD2. Germline V gene sequence: CDR1 SGHRS, CDR2 YFSETQ. With 4 bases clipped from V and 4 bases from J, the junction kept 10 bases outside the gene matches. CDR3 length: 16 residues.

This clone was recorded only once. This chain joins TRBV21-1 and TRBJ1-1. TRBV21-1 is described as a pseudogene. The CDR3 consists of 16 residues. The CDR3 is CASSNRRRTLNTEAFF. The CDR3 DNA reads as TGTGCCAGCAGCAACCGTCGGAGGACTTTGAACACTGAAGCTTTCTTT.

The chain joins TRBV6-5 to TRBJ2-1; D might be TRBD1 or TRBD2, each matching 6 bases. Germline values: CDR1 MNHEY, CDR2 SVGAGI. V was clipped by 2 bases and J by 9 bases, with 17 bases between them. The CDR3 loop spans 15 amino acids. The CDR3 DNA reads as TGTGCCAGCAGTTACACACGGGGGCGAGGTAGTGAGCAGTTCTTC. It specifies CASSYTRGRGSEQFF.

This chain links TRBV4-1 with TRBJ2-3; TRBD2 matches 15 bases. The CDR3 is 17 amino acids. Germline values: CDR1 MGHRA, CDR2 YSYEKL. The trim removed 3 bases at V and 2 bases at J, leaving 3 bases unmatched. CDR3 protein: CASSHGLAGGTTDTQYF. The DNA for the CDR3 is TGCGCCAGCAGCCACGGACTAGCGGGAGGGACCACAGATACGCAGTATTTT.

As DNA, the CDR3 is TGCGCCAGCAGCTTAGGACAAATCACAGATACGCAGTATTTT. This gives the protein CASSLGQITDTQYF. This chain links TRBV5-1 with TRBJ2-3, with D possibly being TRBD1 (5 bases). V gave up 2 bases and J gave up 2 bases, with 9 bases separating them. This CDR3 spans 14 amino acids. Per the germline V gene, CDR1 is SGHRS and CDR2 is YFSETQ.

Concerning this clone: Relative to the germline gene, one junction end is altered; a read error may explain this. The chain links TRBV7-7 to TRBJ2-3; the D gene is possibly TRBD1 (5 bases). From germline, CDR1 is SSHAT and CDR2 FNYEAQ (reference sequence). CDR3 length: 15 amino acids. The CDR3: CASSPQETSTDTQYF. CDR3 DNA sequence: TGTGCTAGCAGCCCACAGGAGACTAGCACAGATACGCAGTATTTT. The full variable domain, in which reference TRBV7-7 and TRBJ2-3 provide the parts outside the CDR3, is GAGVSQSPRYKVTKRGQDVTLRCDPISSHATLYWYQQALGQGPEFLTYFNYEAQPDKSGLPSDRFSAERPEGSISTLTIQRTEQRDSAMYRCASSPQETSTDTQYFGPGTRLTVL.

The rearrangement joins TRBV25-1 to TRBJ2-7; TRBD1 is a possible D gene (6 bases). The CDR3 runs 14 residues. Trimming pared 8 bases from V and 5 bases from J, leaving 19 bases between. Germline V CDR1 and CDR2: MGHDK, SYGVNS. The CDR3 DNA follows: TGTGCCAGCGGTTGGCCCGGGACAACCAACGAGCAGTACTTC. This translates into CASGWPGTTNEQYF.

The CDR3 sequence is CASSGRGQATYEQYF. The CDR3 coding sequence is TGTGCCAGCAGTGGCCGGGGACAGGCGACCTACGAGCAGTACTTC. The chain is built from TRBV6-5 and TRBJ2-7; 8 nucleotides agree with TRBD1. Germline V lookup: CDR1 MNHEY, CDR2 SVGAGI. This CDR3 is 15 amino acids long. V was clipped by 5 bases and J by 2 bases; unmatched bases: 8.

The J gene is TRBJ2-7, the V gene TRBV27; D possibly corresponds to TRBD2 (5 bases). Germline V CDR1 and CDR2: MNHEY, SMNVEV (reference sequence). The CDR3 extends over 14 amino acids. The germline V and J ends were trimmed by 5 bases and 1 base, with 12 bases remaining between them. This CDR3 is CASSGLGRSYEQYF. In DNA form, the CDR3 reads TGTGCCAGCAGTGGGTTAGGGAGATCCTACGAGCAGTACTTC.

The genes are TRBV6-5 and TRBJ2-7, with D perhaps matching TRBD2 (6 bases). The V gene's germline CDR1 is MNHEY and CDR2 SVGAGI. The CDR3 contains 15 residues. Trimming took off 3 bases at V and 1 base at J, with 13 bases between the two ends. The CDR3 coding sequence is TGTGCCAGCAGTTATTTGTCGGGGGAATCCTACGAGCAGTACTTC. It is translated as CASSYLSGESYEQYF.

This clone is a singleton in its sample. The chain is built from TRBV6-6 and TRBJ1-1; D not certain. The ends were cut back, 7 bases at V and 6 bases at J, with 18 bases in the middle. The CDR3 extends over 14 amino acids. Germline-derived CDR1 and CDR2 are MNHNY and SVGAGI (reference sequence). For the CDR3, the DNA is TGTGCCAGCACCATATCGGGGTTACGTTCTGAAGCTTTCTTT. The encoded protein is CASTISGLRSEAFF.